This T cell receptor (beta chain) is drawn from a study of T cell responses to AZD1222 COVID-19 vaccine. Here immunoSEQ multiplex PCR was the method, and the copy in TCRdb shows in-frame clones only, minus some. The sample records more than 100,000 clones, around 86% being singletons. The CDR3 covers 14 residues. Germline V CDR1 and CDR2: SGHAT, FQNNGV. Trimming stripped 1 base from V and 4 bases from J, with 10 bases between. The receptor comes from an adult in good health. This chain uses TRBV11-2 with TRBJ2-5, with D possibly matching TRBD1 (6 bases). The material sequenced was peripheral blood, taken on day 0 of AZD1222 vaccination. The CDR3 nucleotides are TGTGCCAGCAGCTTAGGGACAGAGGGAGAGACCCAGTACTTC. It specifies CASSLGTEGETQYF.